Many counts were recorded for the clone carrying this T cell receptor (beta chain). The data belong to a study of Graves' ophthalmopathy and Graves' hyperthyroidism. Ophthalmopathic donors had moderate-to-severe activity, CAS ≥3 and NOSPECS ≥4, with disease that had lasted under 3 months. Orbital computed tomography and thyroid ultrasound, along with TRAb, serum thyroxine and clinical symptoms, underpinned diagnosis. The CDR3 consists of 13 residues. V gave up 5 bases and J gave up 4 bases, with 11 bases separating them. Germline CDR1 reads SGHVS; CDR2 reads FQNEAQ. Amplification from RNA transcripts yielded the TCR beta CDR3 regions. HTBI primers were used in a first-round RT-PCR, which preceded a second-round multiplex PCR. TCRdb re-called the multiplex PCR reads with MiXCR, one entry per CDR3 protein. The sample contains more than 550,000 distinct CDR3 sequences, roughly two fifths of which appear only once.

V and J are TRBV7-8 and TRBJ2-5; TRBD1 is a possible D gene (6 bases). The TCR comes from an adult man with Graves' ophthalmopathy. What was sequenced was peripheral blood. The DNA for the CDR3 is TGTGCCAGCAGCCGACGCAGGGGAGAGACCCAGTACTTC. This encodes CASSRRRGETQYF. The full variable domain, in which reference TRBV7-8 and TRBJ2-5 provide the parts outside the CDR3, is GAGVSQSPRYKVAKRGQDVALRCDPISGHVSLFWYQQALGQGPEFLTYFQNEAQLDKSGLPSDRFFAERPEGSVSTLKIQRTQQEDSAVYLCASSRRRGETQYFGPGTRLLVL.